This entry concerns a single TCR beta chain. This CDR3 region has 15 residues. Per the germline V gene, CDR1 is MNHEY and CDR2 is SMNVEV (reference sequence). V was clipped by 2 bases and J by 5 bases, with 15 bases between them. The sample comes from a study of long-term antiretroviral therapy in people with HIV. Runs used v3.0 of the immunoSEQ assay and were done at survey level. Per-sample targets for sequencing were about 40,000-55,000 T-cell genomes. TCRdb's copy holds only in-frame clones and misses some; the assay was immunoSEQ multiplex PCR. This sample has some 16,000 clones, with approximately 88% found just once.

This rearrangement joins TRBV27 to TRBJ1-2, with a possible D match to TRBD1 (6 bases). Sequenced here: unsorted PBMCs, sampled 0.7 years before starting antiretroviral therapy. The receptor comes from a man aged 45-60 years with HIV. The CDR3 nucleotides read TGTGCCAGCAGTTTAGGTCTTGGACAGCCATATGGCTACACCTTC. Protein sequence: CASSLGLGQPYGYTF.